The T cell receptor beta chain under discussion was sequenced for a study of blood T cell repertoires in COVID-19. Per the study methods: Reference gene primers were amplified, and this amplification served to estimate nucleated cell counts. Clones were read by immunoSEQ multiplex PCR, and TCRdb kept only the in-frame ones, dropping some. V, J and clone size are taken as reported in that table, and D and trimming were inferred from the DNA itself. Of 55,000 to 65,000 clones listed, around 80% are singletons. Germline CDR1 reads SQVTM; CDR2 reads ANQGSEA. Trimming removed 4 bases from V and 11 bases from J; junction bases left unmatched: 14. CDR3 length: 14 residues.

This chain uses TRBV29-1 with TRBJ2-4, with 7 bases matching TRBD1. This receptor was taken from a man aged 60-69 years with acute or convalescent COVID-19. Sequences were obtained from peripheral blood. The CDR3 is CSVGLDPGTAVQYF. The CDR3 nucleotides read TGCAGCGTTGGTTTAGATCCCGGGACAGCAGTTCAGTACTTC.